The 21 T cell receptor beta chains presented below share a single source sample, sequenced in a study of T cells in localized non-small cell lung cancer. Assay: immunoSEQ multiplex PCR; the TCRdb copy retains only in-frame clones and omits some. The data show roughly 39,000 clones, with more than 75% seen just once and 30% to 40% held by the top ten. The material sequenced was PBMCs, taken before any cancer treatment. These receptors originate from a woman between 35 and 70 years old with stage II squamous cell lung carcinoma.

The chain uses TRBV10-3 and TRBJ1-1, with 9 bases aligning to TRBD1. CDR1 and CDR2 (germline): ENHRY, SYGVKD. The V segment lost 7 bases and the J segment 3 bases; nucleotides outside the gene matches: 3. The CDR3 runs 13 residues. Here the CDR3 DNA reads TGTGCCATCACCAGGGACAGGGACACTGAAGCTTTCTTT. It translates to CAITRDRDTEAFF.

This chain uses TRBV5-6 with TRBJ2-5; no clear D gene. Germline V gene sequence: CDR1 SGHDT, CDR2 YYEEEE. Trimming pared 0 bases from V and 3 bases from J, leaving 9 bases between. The CDR3 runs to 14 residues. The CDR3 reads CASSLVGEKETQYF. The CDR3 DNA reads TGTGCCAGCAGCTTGGTCGGAGAGAAAGAGACCCAGTACTTC.

In its sample, this clone was seen a few times. This sequence joins TRBV7-6 and TRBJ2-1; 9 bases map to TRBD1. Germline values: CDR1 SGHVS, CDR2 FNYEAQ. The CDR3 contains 15 residues. Trimming cost V 5 bases and J 2 bases; bases outside gene matches: 4. CDR3 region: CASSAGTGPYNEQFF. The DNA of the CDR3 is TGTGCCAGCAGCGCCGGGACAGGGCCCTACAATGAGCAGTTCTTC.

The chain recombines TRBV19 with TRBJ1-5, with 7 bases aligning to TRBD1. V trimming: 7 bases; J trimming: 0 bases; junction bases outside the gene matches: 6. From germline, CDR1 is LNHDA and CDR2 SQIVND (reference sequence). This CDR3 is 15 amino acids long. The DNA for the CDR3 is TGTGCCAGTATCCAAGGGGGCTATAGCAATCAGCCCCAGCATTTT. Its protein product is CASIQGGYSNQPQHF. Full variable domain (missing parts from reference TRBV19 and TRBJ1-5): DGGITQSPKYLFRKEGQNVTLSCEQNLNHDAMYWYRQDPGQGLRLIYYSQIVNDFQKGDIAEGYSVSREKKESFPLTVTSAQKNPTAFYLCASIQGGYSNQPQHFGDGTRLSIL.

The chain uses TRBV5-6 and TRBJ2-3; D is unclear. Trimming pared 0 bases from V and 10 bases from J, leaving 9 bases between. The CDR3 loop spans 12 amino acids. CDR1 and CDR2 (germline): SGHDT, YYEEEE. DNA for the CDR3: TGTGCCAGCAGCTTGGAGTCCTCGTCGCAGTATTTT. It encodes CASSLESSSQYF.

The V and J genes are TRBV7-6 and TRBJ2-5, with 9 nucleotides matching TRBD1. CDR1 is SGHVS and CDR2 is FNYEAQ in the germline V gene. Trimming cost V 1 base and J 5 bases; bases outside gene matches: 5. This CDR3 spans 15 amino acids. As DNA, the CDR3 is TGTGCCAGCAGCTTAGGGGTAGGGACAGGGGAGACCCAGTACTTC. The encoded protein is CASSLGVGTGETQYF.

V usage is TRBV4-1 and J usage is TRBJ2-7; TRBD1 agrees at 8 bases. Germline values: CDR1 MGHRA, CDR2 YSYEKL. This CDR3 spans 20 amino acids. The junction had 19 bases not matched to a gene; V was cut back by 0 bases and J by 3 bases. The CDR3 reads CASSQETSRFSTGDIYEQYV. As DNA, the CDR3 is TGCGCCAGCAGCCAAGAAACCTCCAGGTTCTCGACAGGGGACATCTACGAGCAGTACGTC.

This chain uses TRBV2 with TRBJ2-3; maybe TRBD1 (6 bases). The CDR3 spans 13 residues. Per the germline V gene, CDR1 is SNHLY and CDR2 is FYNNEI. Trimming pared 5 bases from V and 3 bases from J, leaving 9 bases between. The CDR3 DNA sequence: TGTGCCAGCAGTCAGGGGCCGACAGATACGCAGTATTTT. Translating it yields CASSQGPTDTQYF.

This clone was detected only once. V usage is TRBV7-9 and J usage is TRBJ1-1; TRBD1 matches 7 bases. Germline-derived CDR1 and CDR2 are SEHNR and FQNEAQ (reference sequence). The CDR3 has 12 amino acids. The V and J ends lost 10 bases and 6 bases, in that order; junction bases with no gene match: 8. CDR3 sequence: CATGEGAAEAFF. In DNA, the CDR3 is TGTGCCACTGGGGAGGGGGCCGCTGAAGCTTTCTTT.

The rearrangement joins TRBV6-6 to TRBJ1-3; D gene ambiguous. Trimming pared 4 bases from V and 4 bases from J, leaving 5 bases between. Per germline, CDR1 MNHNY and CDR2 SVGAGI (reference sequence). CDR3 length equals 12 residues. For the CDR3, the DNA is TGTGCCAGCAGTTCGACAGGAAACACCATATATTTT. It yields the protein CASSSTGNTIYF.

The chain combines TRBV18 with TRBJ2-5, with unresolved D. Trimming shortened V by 6 bases and J by 1 base, and 12 bases separated the two germline ends. CDR1 and CDR2 (germline): KGHSH, LQKENI. The CDR3 covers 14 residues. CDR3 in amino acids: CASSLYRTQETQYF. The DNA for the CDR3 is TGTGCCAGCTCCCTTTACCGGACCCAAGAGACCCAGTACTTC.

The chain joins TRBV15 to TRBJ2-7; the D call may be TRBD1 or TRBD2 (6 bases each). Trimming left V 0 bases short and J 5 bases short, with 11 bases between. CDR1 and CDR2 (germline): LNHNV, YYDKDF (reference sequence). The CDR3 length is 14 residues. The CDR3 reads CATSRDSGAHEQYF. CDR3 DNA: TGTGCCACCAGCAGAGATTCGGGGGCCCACGAGCAGTACTTC.

The chain couples TRBV6-1 to TRBJ2-5; D might be TRBD1 or TRBD2, each matching 5 bases. Germline V lookup: CDR1 MNHNS, CDR2 SASEGT. This CDR3 region has 14 residues. Deletions cut 5 bases from V and 5 bases from J, with 15 bases between. The CDR3 spells CASSSFTGRETQYF. The CDR3 DNA sequence: TGTGCCAGCAGTTCTTTTACGGGGCGGGAGACCCAGTACTTC.

To note about this clone: This specimen includes other DNA sequences encoding the same CDR3. The chain combines TRBV19 with TRBJ1-5; possible D gene TRBD1, 5 bases. V was clipped by 1 base and J by 1 base, with 5 bases between them. CDR3 length: 14 amino acids. Germline CDR1 and CDR2: LNHDA and SQIVND (reference sequence). The CDR3 loop is CASSIGGSNQPQHF. CDR3 bases: TGTGCCAGTAGTATAGGGGGGAGCAATCAGCCCCAGCATTTT.

This chain connects TRBV19 to TRBJ1-1, with a weak D call TRBD1 (6 bases). This CDR3 has 17 residues. V lost 4 bases and J 0 bases, leaving 18 bases between the germline ends. Germline V gene data show CDR1 as LNHDA and CDR2 as SQIVND (reference sequence). The CDR3 DNA reads as TGTGCCAGTAGTAGGGGGACAATAAAACTTTTGAACACTGAAGCTTTCTTT. It specifies CASSRGTIKLLNTEAFF.

V gene TRBV6-5 combines with J gene TRBJ2-3; 11 positions agree with TRBD2. The CDR3 has 14 amino acids. Germline values: CDR1 MNHEY, CDR2 SVGAGI. Unmatched junction bases numbered 3, after V lost 5 bases and J lost 5 bases. The CDR3 loop is CASSIAGGGDTQYF. The CDR3 coding sequence is TGTGCCAGCAGTATAGCGGGGGGGGGAGATACGCAGTATTTT.

The genes are TRBV10-1 and TRBJ1-5; D is perhaps TRBD1 (6 bases). Germline V gene sequence: CDR1 WNHNN, CDR2 SYGVQD (reference sequence). With 6 bases removed from V and 3 bases from J, the gap between germline ends came to 18 bases. CDR3 length: 16 residues. CDR3 loop: CASSLRGRSNNQPQHF. Written as DNA, the CDR3 is TGCGCCAGCAGCCTTCGGGGGCGCAGCAACAATCAGCCCCAGCATTTT.

The chain recombines TRBV7-9 with TRBJ2-2, with D possibly being TRBD2 (6 bases). V was clipped by 5 bases and J by 3 bases, with 16 bases between them. Germline CDR1 and CDR2: SEHNR and FQNEAQ (reference sequence). The CDR3 length is 16 residues. CDR3 region: CASSGLGGFHTGELFF. The CDR3 coding sequence is TGTGCCAGCAGCGGACTTGGGGGGTTCCACACCGGGGAGCTGTTTTTT. Using reference TRBV7-9 and TRBJ2-2 for the parts outside the CDR3, the full variable domain is DTGVSQNPRHKITKRGQNVTFRCDPISEHNRLYWYRQTLGQGPEFLTYFQNEAQLEKSRLLSDRFSAERPKGSFSTLEIQRTEQGDSAMYLCASSGLGGFHTGELFFGEGSRLTVL.

In this sample, this clone turned up a few times. The chain employs TRBV27 and TRBJ2-5; 8 nucleotides line up with TRBD1. The V gene's germline CDR1 is MNHEY and CDR2 SMNVEV (reference sequence). The CDR3 is 13 residues long. J lost 7 bases, V lost 8 bases, and 9 bases had no gene match. CDR3 loop: CASGGQAWGTQYF. The CDR3 region has the DNA TGTGCCAGCGGGGGACAGGCCTGGGGGACCCAGTACTTC.

The CDR3 DNA follows: TGTGCCAGCAGTAAGACAGGCGTGGGGGAAAAACTGTTTTTT. Protein product: CASSKTGVGEKLFF. This rearrangement joins TRBV2 to TRBJ1-4, with a possible D match to TRBD1 (6 bases). Germline V CDR1 and CDR2: SNHLY, FYNNEI. CDR3 length equals 14 residues. Trimming pared 5 bases from V and 8 bases from J, leaving 15 bases between. The full variable domain, in which reference TRBV2 and TRBJ1-4 provide the parts outside the CDR3, is EPEVTQTPSHQVTQMGQEVILRCVPISNHLYFYWYRQILGQKVEFLVSFYNNEISEKSEIFDDQFSVERPDGSNFTLKIRSTKLEDSAMYFCASSKTGVGEKLFFGSGTQLSVL.

The chain employs TRBV7-9 and TRBJ1-5, with TRBD1 as a possible D gene (5 bases). The germline CDR1 and CDR2 sequences are SEHNR and FQNEAQ (reference sequence). Trimming pared 2 bases from V and 4 bases from J, leaving 15 bases between. The CDR3 is 16 amino acids. CDR3 nucleotides: TGTGCCAGCAGCTTACCTCTCCGGGGCCGGAATCAGCCCCAGCATTTT. It translates to CASSLPLRGRNQPQHF.